These T cell receptor beta chains were read from a single sample in a study of shared clonotypes between healthy human individuals. This table comes from immunoSEQ multiplex PCR, and its TCRdb copy is limited to in-frame clones, with some not included. The sample includes about 1.1 million clones, 70% to 85% of them seen just once. Sequenced sample: memory CD4+ T cells from PBMCs. The receptors derive from a man aged 18-30 years in good health. Some clones in this sample may be carry-over from other donors' samples. Each CDR3 is given with its conserved first and last residue. D genes are given only for firm matches. Clone size appears in some rows only: once, few, many, or a class for an expanded clone.

clone_size | d_call | j_call | v_call | cdr3_aa | cdr3_nt
- | - | TRBJ1-4 | TRBV4-1 | CASSHLRGLEKLFF | TGCGCCAGCAGCCACCTGCGGGGGTTGGAAAAACTGTTTTTT
- | - | TRBJ1-1 | TRBV7-3 | CASSLIGPRKGLGRGTEAFF | TGTGCCAGCAGCTTAATAGGGCCCCGGAAGGGGCTGGGGAGAGGCACTGAAGCTTTCTTT
- | - | TRBJ2-7 | TRBV28 | CASSLGGQWEQYF | TGTGCCAGCAGTTTAGGGGGGCAGTGGGAGCAGTACTTC
few | TRBD1 | TRBJ1-2 | TRBV7-9 | CASSLLGQGLVYTF | TGTGCCAGCAGCTTACTCGGACAGGGACTTGTCTACACCTTC
- | - | TRBJ1-1 | TRBV7-9 | CASASRKTEAFF | TGTGCCTCAGCAAGCCGTAAGACTGAAGCTTTCTTT
- | TRBD2 | TRBJ2-5 | TRBV4-1 | CASSLMASGRSGDQETQYF | TGCGCCAGCAGCCTAATGGCTAGCGGGAGGTCGGGGGACCAAGAGACCCAGTACTTC
- | TRBD1 | TRBJ2-7 | TRBV7-9 | CASSLRQGGLYEQYF | TGTGCCAGCAGCCTCCGACAGGGGGGTTTATACGAGCAGTACTTC
- | TRBD1 | TRBJ2-1 | TRBV6-6 | CASSNRGQGYNEQFF | TGTGCCAGCAGTAACAGGGGACAGGGATACAATGAGCAGTTCTTC
- | - | TRBJ2-1 | TRBV7-9 | CASSLRAEGEQFF | TGTGCCAGCAGCTTACGGGCGGAGGGTGAGCAGTTCTTC
- | TRBD1 | TRBJ1-2 | TRBV5-1 | CASSQTPGQAGSYGYTF | TGCGCCAGCAGCCAGACCCCGGGACAGGCGGGGTCCTATGGCTACACCTTC
- | - | TRBJ2-1 | TRBV7-6 | CASSLVGRHNEQFF | TGTGCCAGCAGCTTAGTGGGGAGGCACAATGAGCAGTTCTTC
- | - | TRBJ1-2 | TRBV6-5 | CASRPEGRYGYTF | TGTGCCAGCAGACCCGAAGGACGGTATGGCTACACCTTC
- | - | TRBJ1-5 | TRBV10-1 | CASSEGQSNQPQHF | TGCGCCAGCAGTGAGGGTCAGTCAAATCAGCCCCAGCATTTT
- | - | TRBJ1-1 | TRBV7-2 | CASSFLRNTEAFF | TGTGCCAGCAGCTTTCTCAGGAACACTGAAGCTTTCTTT
- | - | TRBJ2-1 | TRBV10-2 | CASRDSYNEQFF | TGCGCCAGCAGGGATAGCTACAATGAGCAGTTCTTC
- | TRBD1 | TRBJ2-2 | TRBV7-7 | CASSLAGTGNTGELFF | TGTGCCAGCAGCTTAGCGGGGACAGGGAACACCGGGGAGCTGTTTTTT
- | - | TRBJ1-1 | TRBV11-2 | CASSFNRENTEAFF | TGTGCCAGCAGCTTTAACAGAGAGAACACTGAAGCTTTCTTT
- | - | TRBJ1-1 | TRBV30 | CAWGPRTEAFF | TGTGCCTGGGGTCCCCGGACTGAAGCTTTCTTT
- | - | TRBJ2-1 | TRBV7-3 | CASSLRRASGDEQFF | TGTGCCAGCAGCCTCCGACGGGCCTCGGGAGATGAGCAGTTCTTC
few | TRBD1 | TRBJ2-7 | TRBV13 | CASSLQGAHEQYF | TGTGCCAGCAGCCTCCAGGGGGCCCACGAGCAGTACTTC
few | - | TRBJ1-1 | TRBV5-1 | CASSLGDISGWAFF | TGCGCCAGCAGCTTGGGGGACATCTCAGGGTGGGCTTTCTTT
- | - | TRBJ1-4 | TRBV6-6 | CASRGTIMFF | TGTGCCAGCAGGGGGACAATAATGTTTTTT